The rows below give T cell receptor beta chains drawn from one sample of a study of T cell responses to AZD1222 COVID-19 vaccine. Libraries were prepared by immunoSEQ multiplex PCR; TCRdb keeps only in-frame clonotypes and omits some of them. The sample includes about 140,000 clones, 92% of them seen just once. The source was peripheral blood, collected 28 days after the second AZD1222 dose. The receptors were gathered from an adult who received the AZD1222 COVID-19 vaccine. CDR3s include the opening cysteine and the closing phenylalanine or tryptophan. The order of the fields is J gene, V gene, D gene, clone size, CDR3 protein, CDR3 DNA. D genes are given only for firm matches. Not every row has a clone size; where given, it reads once, few, many or a size class.

TRBJ1-2	TRBV29-1	TRBD1	.	CSVDIGPTSGQIYGYTF	TGCAGCGTTGACATCGGGCCTACCTCGGGACAGATCTATGGCTACACCTTC
TRBJ2-5	TRBV7-2	TRBD2	.	CASRHGTSGLFGETQYF	TGTGCCAGCAGACACGGGACTAGCGGCCTTTTTGGGGAGACCCAGTACTTC
TRBJ1-4	TRBV7-7	.	.	CASSLLGDEKLFF	TGTGCCAGCAGCTTACTTGGAGATGAAAAACTGTTTTTT
TRBJ1-1	TRBV28	.	.	CASSLSGLGTEAFF	TGTGCCAGCAGTTTATCGGGTCTGGGCACTGAAGCTTTCTTT
TRBJ1-3	TRBV19	TRBD1	.	CASKLGQSSGNTIYF	TGTGCCAGTAAACTGGGACAGAGCTCTGGAAACACCATATATTTT
TRBJ1-3	TRBV11-2	.	.	CASSLESSGNTIYF	TGTGCCAGCAGCTTAGAAAGCTCTGGAAACACCATATATTTT
TRBJ1-3	TRBV6-5	.	.	CASSYQGYSGNTIYF	TGTGCCAGCAGTTACCAGGGTTACTCTGGAAACACCATATATTTT
TRBJ1-1	TRBV29-1	.	few	CSVVGVGGVNTEAFF	TGCAGCGTTGTAGGGGTCGGGGGGGTGAACACTGAAGCTTTCTTT
TRBJ2-7	TRBV3-1/TRBV3-2	.	.	CASSLRTASYEQYF	TGTGCCAGCAGCCTCCGGACAGCCTCCTACGAGCAGTACTTC
TRBJ1-1	TRBV6-5	.	once	CASMAGLVTEAFF	TGTGCCTCTATGGCGGGGTTGGTCACTGAAGCTTTCTTT
TRBJ2-3	TRBV2	TRBD2	.	CASSLGLAGSTDTQYF	TGTGCCAGCAGCCTGGGACTAGCGGGTTCCACAGATACGCAGTATTTT
TRBJ1-6	TRBV6-6	TRBD1	.	CASSRGQGNSPLHF	TGTGCCAGCAGCCGTGGACAGGGTAATTCACCCCTCCACTTT
TRBJ2-4	TRBV19	.	.	CASSIFGELAKNIQYF	TGTGCCAGTAGTATATTCGGGGAACTAGCCAAAAACATTCAGTACTTC
TRBJ2-5	TRBV5-1	TRBD1	few	CASSSTGGGETQYF	TGCGCCAGCAGCTCGACAGGGGGCGGGGAGACCCAGTACTTC
TRBJ2-5	TRBV18	.	.	CASSPGGGGETQYF	TGTGCCAGCTCACCGGGCGGAGGGGGAGAGACCCAGTACTTC
TRBJ1-5	TRBV27	.	.	CASSLSIWAGGQPQHF	TGTGCCAGCAGTTTATCGATCTGGGCCGGGGGTCAGCCCCAGCATTTT
TRBJ1-5	TRBV20-1	.	.	CSARDGTPQHF	TGCAGTGCCAGAGACGGAACCCCCCAGCATTTT
TRBJ2-2	TRBV5-1	.	.	CASSLDGDTGELFF	TGCGCCAGCAGCTTGGATGGGGACACCGGGGAGCTGTTTTTT